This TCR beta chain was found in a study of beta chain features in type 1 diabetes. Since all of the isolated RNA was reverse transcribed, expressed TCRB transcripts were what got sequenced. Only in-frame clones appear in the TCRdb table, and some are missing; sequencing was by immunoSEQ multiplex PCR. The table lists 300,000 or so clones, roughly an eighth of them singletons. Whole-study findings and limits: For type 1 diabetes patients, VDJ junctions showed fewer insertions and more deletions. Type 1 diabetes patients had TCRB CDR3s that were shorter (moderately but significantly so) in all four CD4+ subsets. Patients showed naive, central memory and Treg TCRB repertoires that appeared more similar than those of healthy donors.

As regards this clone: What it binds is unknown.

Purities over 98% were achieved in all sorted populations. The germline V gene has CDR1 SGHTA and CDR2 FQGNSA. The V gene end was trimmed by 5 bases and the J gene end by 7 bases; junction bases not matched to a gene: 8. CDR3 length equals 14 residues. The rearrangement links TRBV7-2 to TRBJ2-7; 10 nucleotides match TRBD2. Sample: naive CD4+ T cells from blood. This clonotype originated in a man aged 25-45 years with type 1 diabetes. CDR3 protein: CASSRTSGVGEQYF. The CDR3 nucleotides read TGTGCCAGCAGCCGGACTAGCGGTGTTGGGGAGCAGTACTTC.